This TCR beta chain was recorded in a study of T cell repertoires in cytomegalovirus infection. Study-wide background: Shared public TCR beta signatures pointed to both CMV infection and a matching HLA type. Study observations and caveats: There were HLA-C-restricted CMV-specific TCR beta clonotypes dominating the ex vivo response.

This clonotype was counted a few times. Antigen: not known. CDR1 and CDR2 from the germline V gene are SGHAT and FQNNGV. This CDR3 is 14 amino acids long. Trimming stripped 3 bases from V and 5 bases from J, with 14 bases between. Each CDR3 protein is one row after TCRdb ran MiXCR on the reads. Of about 150,000 distinct CDR3 sequences in the sample, 15% to 20% were seen once. This TCR was recovered from a human donor in good health (CMV status not recorded). Some clones in this sample may be carry-over from other donors' samples. This chain connects TRBV11-2 to TRBJ2-7, with D possibly TRBD2 on 7 matching bases. Sequencing used CD8+ T cells from PBMCs. The CDR3 DNA reads TGTGCCAGCAGCTTTTTGAGGGGGGGCCACGAGCAGTACTTC. It encodes CASSFLRGGHEQYF.